Each of the 18 T cell receptor beta chains below was sequenced from the same sample in a study of monozygotic twins with inflammatory bowel disease. TCRdb derives one entry per CDR3 protein from the 5' RACE reads, leaving out DNA. Recorded here are 350,000 to 550,000 distinct CDR3 sequences; the top ten clones represent about 2.6%. Sequenced sample: blood. The receptor set was obtained from a human donor with ulcerative colitis or Crohn's disease, or a healthy co-twin of an affected twin (not recorded which).

The rearrangement uses TRBV10-2 and TRBJ2-5; TCRdb's D gene call, TRBD2, goes unchecked for lack of DNA. The CDR3 sequence is 15 residues long. Germline V gene sequence: CDR1 WSHSY, CDR2 SAAADI. CDR3 protein: CASTAGLAGQETQYF.

This chain joins TRBV9 and TRBJ1-1; TCRdb lists TRBD1, though no DNA is available to test this call. CDR1 and CDR2 from the germline V gene are SGDLS and YYNGEE. This CDR3 region has 15 residues. CDR3 region: CASSPWTDVNTEAFF.

This chain connects TRBV7-6 to TRBJ2-5. The CDR3 spans 12 residues. The V gene's germline CDR1 is SGHVS and CDR2 FNYEAQ. Here the CDR3 reads CASSLVVETQYF.

This sequence joins TRBV12-3 or TRBV12-4 and TRBJ2-7. The CDR3 sequence is 14 residues long. This chain's CDR3 is CASSKQHITYEQYF.

This rearrangement joins TRBV28 to TRBJ1-1. The CDR3 runs 12 residues. Germline CDR1 is MDHEN and CDR2 is SYDVKM. The CDR3: CASSLYRTEAFF.

The rearrangement links TRBV20-1 to TRBJ2-2; absent DNA, TCRdb's TRBD1 call cannot be checked. Germline V gene data show CDR1 as DFQATT and CDR2 as SNEGSKA (reference sequence). There are 13 residues in the CDR3. CDR3 in amino acids: CSARRDGTGELFF.

The chain recombines TRBV20-1 with TRBJ2-7; TCRdb's D call of TRBD1 is untestable without DNA. Per the germline V gene, CDR1 is DFQATT and CDR2 is SNEGSKA (reference sequence). There are 11 residues in the CDR3. This chain's CDR3 is CSAGLSGEQYF.

The chain recombines TRBV5-6 with TRBJ1-3; TCRdb selects TRBD1, and the lack of DNA leaves this call unchecked. This CDR3 is built from 16 residues. Germline lookup yields CDR1 SGHDT and CDR2 YYEEEE. CDR3 sequence: CASSLERGTSGNTIYF. The full variable domain, completed using reference TRBV5-6 and TRBJ1-3, is DAGVTQSPTHLIKTRGQQVTLRCSPKSGHDTVSWYQQALGQGPQFIFQYYEEEERQRGNFPDRFSGHQFPNYSSELNVNALLLGDSALYLCASSLERGTSGNTIYFGEGSWLTVV.

J is TRBJ1-1 and V is TRBV12-3 or TRBV12-4. The CDR3 length is 14 residues. The CDR3 sequence is CASNPFRRTQDAFF.

This chain links TRBV29-1 with TRBJ2-7; TCRdb indicates TRBD1, and absent DNA this call remains unverified. CDR1 and CDR2 (germline): SQVTM, ANQGSEA. This CDR3 is 13 amino acids long. The CDR3 spells CSVGTAISYEQYF.

The chain joins TRBV12-3 or TRBV12-4 to TRBJ2-3; TCRdb gives TRBD2 as the D gene, but with no DNA this cannot be confirmed. This CDR3 has 16 residues. The CDR3 spells CASSRGPASGPDTQYF.

The chain carries TRBV9 and TRBJ2-5; TCRdb picks TRBD1, but there is no DNA to check that call. Germline CDR1 reads SGDLS; CDR2 reads YYNGEE. The CDR3 sequence is 13 residues long. The CDR3 is CASSVAGDLTQYF.

This chain links TRBV4-1 with TRBJ2-3; with no DNA, the TCRdb D assignment of TRBD2 cannot be verified. The CDR3 runs 15 residues. Per germline, CDR1 MGHRA and CDR2 YSYEKL. CDR3 in amino acids: CASSQPTSGADTQYF.

V is TRBV9 and J is TRBJ2-1. Per the germline V gene, CDR1 is SGDLS and CDR2 is YYNGEE. The CDR3 runs 14 residues. Here the CDR3 reads CASSVRSSYNEQFF.

The chain uses TRBV10-2 and TRBJ2-4; checking the TCRdb D call of TRBD1 is not possible without DNA. Per germline, CDR1 WSHSY and CDR2 SAAADI. The CDR3 covers 15 residues. This CDR3 is CATPGGGAAKNIQYF.

V usage is TRBV28 and J usage is TRBJ2-1; TCRdb lists TRBD2, though no DNA is available to test this call. CDR1 is MDHEN and CDR2 is SYDVKM in the germline V gene. The CDR3 runs to 15 residues. The CDR3 reads CASSTRLAGGGEQFF.

V usage is TRBV12-3 or TRBV12-4 and J usage is TRBJ2-5; TCRdb selects TRBD1, and the lack of DNA leaves this call unchecked. This CDR3 spans 13 amino acids. The CDR3 loop reads CASSLWGSETQYF.

This chain links TRBV29-1 with TRBJ2-3; the D call of TRBD1 rests on TCRdb alone, since no DNA is present to check it. This CDR3 is built from 13 residues. Per the germline V gene, CDR1 is SQVTM and CDR2 is ANQGSEA. CDR3 sequence: CSVEKGGKDTQYF.